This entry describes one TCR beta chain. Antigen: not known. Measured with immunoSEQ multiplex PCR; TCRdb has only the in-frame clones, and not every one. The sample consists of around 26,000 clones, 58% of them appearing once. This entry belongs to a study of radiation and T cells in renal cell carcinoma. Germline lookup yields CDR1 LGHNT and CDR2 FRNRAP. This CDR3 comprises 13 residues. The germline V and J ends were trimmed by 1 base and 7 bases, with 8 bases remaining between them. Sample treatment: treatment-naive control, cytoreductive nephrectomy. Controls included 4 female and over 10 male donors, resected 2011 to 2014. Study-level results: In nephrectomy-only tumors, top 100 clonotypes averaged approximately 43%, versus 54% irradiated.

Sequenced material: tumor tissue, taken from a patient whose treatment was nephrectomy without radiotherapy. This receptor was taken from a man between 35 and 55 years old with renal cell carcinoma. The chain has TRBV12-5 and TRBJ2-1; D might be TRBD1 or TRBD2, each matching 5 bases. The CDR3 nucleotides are TGTGCTAGTGGTTTGGCCGAGGGGAATGAGCAGTTCTTC. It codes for CASGLAEGNEQFF.